This TCR beta chain was sequenced in a study of long-term antiretroviral therapy in people with HIV. Only United States sites treated participants with HIV. There are 15 residues in the CDR3. V shed 7 bases, J shed 4 bases, and the junction held 10 bases outside the gene matches. Germline V gene sequence: CDR1 MNHNS, CDR2 SASEGT. This was the immunoSEQ v3.0 assay at survey level. Using immunoSEQ multiplex PCR, the repertoire was profiled, and TCRdb retains in-frame clones only, with some absent. The sample includes over 25,000 clones, approximately 83% of them seen just once. The starting material was unsorted PBMCs, obtained roughly 2.7 years after starting antiretroviral therapy. This clonotype originated in a man younger than 45 with HIV. The chain is built from TRBV6-1 and TRBJ2-5, with TRBD2 matching over 9 bases. The CDR3 loop reads CASTWRGGVGETQYF. DNA of the CDR3: TGTGCCAGCACTTGGCGGGGGGGGGTAGGAGAGACCCAGTACTTC.